This T cell receptor (beta chain) was sequenced for a study of blood T cell repertoires in COVID-19. For the study at large: Researchers got acute and convalescent COVID-19 samples from the United States, Italy and Spain.

In the original workflow: The assay estimated nucleated cells by amplifying reference gene primers. Sequencing used immunoSEQ multiplex PCR; TCRdb keeps in-frame clones, though not all of them. V and J calls and clone size are as listed in that table; D and trimming were resolved from the DNA. The table has 200,000 to 250,000 clones, roughly 85% seen once; the top ten hold roughly 3.4%. Germline V gene data show CDR1 as SGDLS and CDR2 as YYNGEE. The CDR3 has 20 residues. V shed 0 bases, J shed 5 bases, and the junction held 19 bases outside the gene matches. The chain employs TRBV9 and TRBJ2-1; TRBD1 matches at 8 bases. The TCR comes from a woman aged 18-29 years with acute or convalescent COVID-19. The specimen was peripheral blood. The CDR3 coding sequence is TGTGCCAGCAGCGTAGCTACCTGGACAGGGTCACACCAAACAAACAATGAGCAGTTCTTC. Its translation: CASSVATWTGSHQTNNEQFF.